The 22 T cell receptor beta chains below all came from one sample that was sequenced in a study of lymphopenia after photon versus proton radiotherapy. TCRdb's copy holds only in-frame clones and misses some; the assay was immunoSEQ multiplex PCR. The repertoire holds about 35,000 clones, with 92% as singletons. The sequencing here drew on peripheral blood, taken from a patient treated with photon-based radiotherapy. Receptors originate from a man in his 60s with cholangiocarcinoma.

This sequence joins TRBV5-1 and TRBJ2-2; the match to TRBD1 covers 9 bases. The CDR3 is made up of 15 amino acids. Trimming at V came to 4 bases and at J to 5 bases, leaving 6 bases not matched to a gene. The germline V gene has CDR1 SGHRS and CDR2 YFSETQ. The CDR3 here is CASSMGQGATGELFF. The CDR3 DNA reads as TGCGCCAGCAGCATGGGACAGGGTGCTACCGGGGAGCTGTTTTTT.

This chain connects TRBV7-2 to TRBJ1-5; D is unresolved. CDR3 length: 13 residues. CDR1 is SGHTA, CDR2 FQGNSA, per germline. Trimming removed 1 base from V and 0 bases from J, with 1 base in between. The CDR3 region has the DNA TGTGCCAGCAGCTTAGATAGCAATCAGCCCCAGCATTTT. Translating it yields CASSLDSNQPQHF. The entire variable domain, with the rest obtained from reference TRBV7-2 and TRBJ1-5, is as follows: GAGVSQSPSNKVTEKGKDVELRCDPISGHTALYWYRQSLGQGLEFLIYFQGNSAPDKSGLPSDRFSAERTGGSVSTLTIQRTQQEDSAVYLCASSLDSNQPQHFGDGTRLSIL.

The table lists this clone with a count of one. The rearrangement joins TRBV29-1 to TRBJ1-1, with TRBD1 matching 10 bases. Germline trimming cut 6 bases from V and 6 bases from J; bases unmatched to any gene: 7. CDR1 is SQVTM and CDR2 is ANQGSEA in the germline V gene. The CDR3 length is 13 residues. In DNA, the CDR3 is TGCAGCGTGCTGTTGACAGGGGGCCCTGAAGCTTTCTTT. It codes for CSVLLTGGPEAFF.

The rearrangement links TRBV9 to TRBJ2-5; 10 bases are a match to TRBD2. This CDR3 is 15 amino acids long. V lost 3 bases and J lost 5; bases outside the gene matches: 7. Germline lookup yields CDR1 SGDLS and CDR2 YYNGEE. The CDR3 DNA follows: TGTGCCAGCAGCGAACCTAGCGGGGGAACGGAGACCCAGTACTTC. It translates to CASSEPSGGTETQYF.

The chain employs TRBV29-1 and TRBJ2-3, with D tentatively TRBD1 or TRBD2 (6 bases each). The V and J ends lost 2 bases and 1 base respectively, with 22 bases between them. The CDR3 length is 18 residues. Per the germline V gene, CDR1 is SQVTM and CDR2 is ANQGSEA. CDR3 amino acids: CSVEPFEGGTGGTDTQYF. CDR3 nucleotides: TGCAGCGTTGAACCCTTCGAGGGGGGCACAGGAGGCACAGATACGCAGTATTTT.

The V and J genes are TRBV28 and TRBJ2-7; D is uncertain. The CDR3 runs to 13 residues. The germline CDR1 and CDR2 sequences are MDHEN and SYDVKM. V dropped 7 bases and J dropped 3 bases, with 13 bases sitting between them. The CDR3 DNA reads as TGTGCCAGCACGGGCTCAAGCCACTACGAGCAGTACTTC. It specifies CASTGSSHYEQYF.

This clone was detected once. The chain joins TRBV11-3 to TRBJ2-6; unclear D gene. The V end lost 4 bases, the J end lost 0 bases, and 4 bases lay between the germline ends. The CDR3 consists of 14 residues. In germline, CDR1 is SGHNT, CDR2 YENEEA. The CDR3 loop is CASSSSSGANVLTF. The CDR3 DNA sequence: TGTGCCAGCAGCTCGAGCTCTGGGGCCAACGTCCTGACTTTC.

The CDR3 here is CASSSGQGRGYTF. Here the CDR3 DNA reads TGCGCCAGCAGCTCCGGACAGGGACGTGGCTACACCTTC. The V call is TRBV5-1, the J call TRBJ1-2; TRBD1 aligns across 8 bases. This CDR3 contains 13 residues. Germline trimming cut 3 bases from V and 7 bases from J; bases unmatched to any gene: 5. The germline V gene encodes CDR1 SGHRS and CDR2 YFSETQ.

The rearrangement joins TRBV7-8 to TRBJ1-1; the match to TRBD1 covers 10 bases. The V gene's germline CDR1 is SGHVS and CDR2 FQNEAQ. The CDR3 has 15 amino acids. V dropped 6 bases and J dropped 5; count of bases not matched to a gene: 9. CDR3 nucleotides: TGTGCCAGCAGTTTCTCGGGACAGGGGTGGACTGAAGCTTTCTTT. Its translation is CASSFSGQGWTEAFF.

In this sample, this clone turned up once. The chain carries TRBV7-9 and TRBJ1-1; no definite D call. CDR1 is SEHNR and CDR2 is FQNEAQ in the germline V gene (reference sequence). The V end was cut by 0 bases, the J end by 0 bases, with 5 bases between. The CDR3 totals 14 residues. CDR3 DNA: TGTGCCAGCAGCTTAGCGGGGATGAACACTGAAGCTTTCTTT. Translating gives CASSLAGMNTEAFF.

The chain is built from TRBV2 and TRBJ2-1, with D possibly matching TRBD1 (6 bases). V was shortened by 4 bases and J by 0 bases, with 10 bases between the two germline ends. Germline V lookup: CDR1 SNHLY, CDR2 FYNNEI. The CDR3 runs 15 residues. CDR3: CASSVDRLSYNEQFF. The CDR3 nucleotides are TGTGCCAGCAGTGTTGACAGGCTCTCCTACAATGAGCAGTTCTTC.

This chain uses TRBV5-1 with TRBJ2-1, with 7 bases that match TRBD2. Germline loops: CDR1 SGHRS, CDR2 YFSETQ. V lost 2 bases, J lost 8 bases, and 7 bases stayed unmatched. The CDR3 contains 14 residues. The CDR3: CASSFDSGRDEQFF. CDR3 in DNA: TGCGCCAGCAGCTTCGATAGCGGGCGTGATGAGCAGTTCTTC.

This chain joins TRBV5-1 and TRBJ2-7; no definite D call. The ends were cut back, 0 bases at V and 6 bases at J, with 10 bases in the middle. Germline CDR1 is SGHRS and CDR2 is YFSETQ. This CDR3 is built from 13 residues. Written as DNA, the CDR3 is TGCGCCAGCAGCTTGGAGGCCCGGGCCGAGCAGTACTTC. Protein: CASSLEARAEQYF.

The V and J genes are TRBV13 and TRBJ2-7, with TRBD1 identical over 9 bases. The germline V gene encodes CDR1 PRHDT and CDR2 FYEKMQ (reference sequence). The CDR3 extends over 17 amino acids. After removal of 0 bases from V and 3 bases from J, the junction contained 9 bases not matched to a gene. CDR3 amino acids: CASSLGSAGQGLYEQYF. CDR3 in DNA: TGTGCCAGCAGCTTAGGAAGCGCGGGACAGGGTCTCTACGAGCAGTACTTC.

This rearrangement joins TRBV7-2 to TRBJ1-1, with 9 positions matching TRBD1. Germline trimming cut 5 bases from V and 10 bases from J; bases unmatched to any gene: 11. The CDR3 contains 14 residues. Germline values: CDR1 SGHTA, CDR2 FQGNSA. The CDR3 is CASSPTQGATVAFF. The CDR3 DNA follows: TGTGCCAGCAGCCCTACACAGGGGGCAACAGTAGCTTTCTTT.

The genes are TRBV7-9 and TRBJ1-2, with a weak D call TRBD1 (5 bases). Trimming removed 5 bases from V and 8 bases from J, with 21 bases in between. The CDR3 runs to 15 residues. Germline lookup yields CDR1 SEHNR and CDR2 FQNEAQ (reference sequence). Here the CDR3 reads CASSPPTGVSGGYTF. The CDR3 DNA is TGTGCCAGCAGCCCACCGACGGGGGTATCGGGAGGCTACACCTTC.

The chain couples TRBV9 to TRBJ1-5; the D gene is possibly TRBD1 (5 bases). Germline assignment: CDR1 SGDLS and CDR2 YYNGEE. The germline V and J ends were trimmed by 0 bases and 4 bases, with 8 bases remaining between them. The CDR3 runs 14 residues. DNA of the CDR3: TGTGCCAGCAGCGTAGACGACAGAAATCAGCCCCAGCATTTT. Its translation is CASSVDDRNQPQHF.

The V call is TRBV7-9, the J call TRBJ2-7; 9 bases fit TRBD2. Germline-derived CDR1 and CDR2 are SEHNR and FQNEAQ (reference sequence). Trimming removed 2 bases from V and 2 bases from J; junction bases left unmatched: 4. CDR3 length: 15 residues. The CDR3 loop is CASSLFTSGPYEQYF. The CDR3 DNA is TGTGCCAGCAGCTTATTTACTAGCGGGCCCTACGAGCAGTACTTC.

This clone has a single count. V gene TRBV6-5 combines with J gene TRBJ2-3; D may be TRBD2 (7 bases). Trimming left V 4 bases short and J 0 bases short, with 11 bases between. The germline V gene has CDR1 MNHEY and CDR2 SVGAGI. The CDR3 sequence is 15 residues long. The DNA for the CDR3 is TGTGCCAGCAGTTCGCGGGGGCCCAGCACAGATACGCAGTATTTT. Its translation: CASSSRGPSTDTQYF.

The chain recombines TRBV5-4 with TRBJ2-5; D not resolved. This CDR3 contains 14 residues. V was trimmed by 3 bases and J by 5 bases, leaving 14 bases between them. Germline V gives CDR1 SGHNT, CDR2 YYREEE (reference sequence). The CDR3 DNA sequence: TGTGCCAGCAGCTCGCTCGCGTCTCGTGAGACCCAGTACTTC. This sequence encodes CASSSLASRETQYF.

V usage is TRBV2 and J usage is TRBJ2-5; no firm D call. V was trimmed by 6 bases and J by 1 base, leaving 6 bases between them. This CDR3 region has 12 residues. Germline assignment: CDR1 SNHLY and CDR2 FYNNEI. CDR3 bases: TGTGCCAGCAGACAGAGCCAAGAGACCCAGTACTTC. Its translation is CASRQSQETQYF.

CDR3 sequence: CASSQMGQGSYEQYF. Here the CDR3 DNA reads TGTGCCAGCAGCCAAATGGGTCAGGGTAGCTACGAGCAGTACTTC. The chain uses TRBV28 and TRBJ2-7; the D gene is possibly TRBD1 (5 bases). The CDR3 is made up of 15 amino acids. Trimming removed 6 bases from V and 3 bases from J, with 18 bases in between. The V gene's germline CDR1 is MDHEN and CDR2 SYDVKM.